This TCR beta chain came from a study of shared T cell receptors in the human thymus. After removal of 2 bases from V and 5 bases from J, the junction contained 9 bases not matched to a gene. CDR1 is SEHNR and CDR2 is FQNEAQ in the germline V gene (reference sequence). The CDR3 length is 16 residues. Profiled with immunoSEQ multiplex PCR; TCRdb holds only in-frame clones, not every one. The table records about 660,000 clones, approximately 87% of them present only once. These data were also filed under a second study, of human thymus T cells.

The chain employs TRBV7-9 and TRBJ2-7; 10 bases align to TRBD2. This clonotype was obtained from a boy under two years old with a congenital heart defect. The sample consisted of thymocytes. CDR3 nucleotide sequence: TGTGCCAGCAGCTTAAGGTCCGGGACTAGCGTCGACGAGCAGTACTTC. Translating it yields CASSLRSGTSVDEQYF.